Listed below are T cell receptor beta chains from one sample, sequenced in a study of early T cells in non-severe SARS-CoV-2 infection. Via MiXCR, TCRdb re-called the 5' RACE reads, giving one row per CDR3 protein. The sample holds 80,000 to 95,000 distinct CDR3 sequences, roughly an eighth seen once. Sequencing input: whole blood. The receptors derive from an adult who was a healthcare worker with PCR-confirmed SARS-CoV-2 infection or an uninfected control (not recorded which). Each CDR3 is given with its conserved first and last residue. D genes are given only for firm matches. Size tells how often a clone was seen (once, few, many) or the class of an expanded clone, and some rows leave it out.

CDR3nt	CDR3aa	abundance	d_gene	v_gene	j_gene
TGTGCCAGCAGTAGGCGGGGGGGATACGAGCAGTACTTC	CASSRRGGYEQYF	.	TRBD2	TRBV28	TRBJ2-7
TGTGCCAGCACTTCGAGGGGAACTGGCGGGGAGCTGTTTTTT	CASTSRGTGGELFF	many	.	TRBV6-1	TRBJ2-2
TGTGCCAGCAGCACCACACTAGCGGGATCCCGCGGTGAGCAGTTCTTC	CASSTTLAGSRGEQFF	.	TRBD2	TRBV11-2	TRBJ2-1
TGCAGCGCCGACCACACCCCGTCTAACTATGGCTACACCTTC	CSADHTPSNYGYTF	.	.	TRBV29-1	TRBJ1-2
TGTGCCAGCAGCTTAAGGCTAGCGGGGCAGTATTTT	CASSLRLAGQYF	many	TRBD2	TRBV7-8	TRBJ2-3
TGTGCCAGTGGTCAGGGAATCTATGGCTACACCTTC	CASGQGIYGYTF	many	.	TRBV19	TRBJ1-2
TGTGCCACCAGTACAACAGGGGGCGTCGCAGATACGCAGTATTTT	CATSTTGGVADTQYF	.	TRBD1	TRBV24-1	TRBJ2-3
TGTGCCAGCACGGCGGGGGGGCAGATAACAGATACGCAGTATTTT	CASTAGGQITDTQYF	many	TRBD2	TRBV2	TRBJ2-3
TGTGCCATCAGTGAGTCGTCCTACGAGCAGTACTTC	CAISESSYEQYF	many	.	TRBV10-3	TRBJ2-7
TGTGCCAGCAGGCCCGGACTAGTTGGTGGGGACCACGAGCAGTACTTC	CASRPGLVGGDHEQYF	many	TRBD2	TRBV2	TRBJ2-7
TGCGCCAGCAGCTTGGGGGGAGTTGGGACTGAAGCTTTCTTT	CASSLGGVGTEAFF	few	.	TRBV5-1	TRBJ1-1
TGCAGCGCCACAGGGGGAGGCCGAGGTGAAGTTTTCTTT	CSATGGGRGEVFF	.	TRBD1	TRBV29-1	TRBJ1-1
TGTGCCAGCAGTCCATGGTGGGGGGAGAACACTGAAGCTTTCTTT	CASSPWWGENTEAFF	many	.	TRBV6-2/TRBV6-3	TRBJ1-1
TGTGCCTGGAGTCCCGCCCAAAGAGTCGCGGAGACCCAGTACTTC	CAWSPAQRVAETQYF	many	.	TRBV30	TRBJ2-5
TGTGCCAGCAGCGCCGACGGAAATTCACCCCTCCACTTT	CASSADGNSPLHF	.	.	TRBV9	TRBJ1-6
TGTGCCAGCTCACCCCCCGGTTGGATCAAAAAAAATGAGCAGTTCTTC	CASSPPGWIKKNEQFF	.	.	TRBV18	TRBJ2-1
TGCAGTGCTAGGCTCCAGACTAGCGGGCCCGGATACGAGCAGTTCTTC	CSARLQTSGPGYEQFF	many	TRBD2	TRBV20-1	TRBJ2-1
TGTGCCACCAGCAGTCCGGGACACCTCTACGAGCAGTACTTC	CATSSPGHLYEQYF	few	.	TRBV15	TRBJ2-7
TGTGCCAGCAGCTTCGGGAGGACTTCTGATTCACCCCTCCACTTT	CASSFGRTSDSPLHF	many	.	TRBV5-6	TRBJ1-6
TGCAGGGCCGGACAGGGGGCAGGCACTGAAGCTTTCTTT	CRAGQGAGTEAFF	.	TRBD1	TRBV20-1	TRBJ1-1
TGTGCCGGCCCGGGAAGAAAAAGCGATGAGCAGTTCTTC	CAGPGRKSDEQFF	.	.	TRBV30	TRBJ2-1
TGCGCCAGCAGCTTGGACGGCAGGGGACCTGAAGCTTTCTTT	CASSLDGRGPEAFF	few	.	TRBV5-1	TRBJ1-1
TGCAGTGCTAAGGGACTAGCGGGGGGGATCGCCTACGAGCAGTACTTC	CSAKGLAGGIAYEQYF	few	TRBD2	TRBV20-1	TRBJ2-7
TGTGCCACGCAGGCGACAGGATCCTACGAGCAGTACTTC	CATQATGSYEQYF	few	.	TRBV6-5	TRBJ2-7